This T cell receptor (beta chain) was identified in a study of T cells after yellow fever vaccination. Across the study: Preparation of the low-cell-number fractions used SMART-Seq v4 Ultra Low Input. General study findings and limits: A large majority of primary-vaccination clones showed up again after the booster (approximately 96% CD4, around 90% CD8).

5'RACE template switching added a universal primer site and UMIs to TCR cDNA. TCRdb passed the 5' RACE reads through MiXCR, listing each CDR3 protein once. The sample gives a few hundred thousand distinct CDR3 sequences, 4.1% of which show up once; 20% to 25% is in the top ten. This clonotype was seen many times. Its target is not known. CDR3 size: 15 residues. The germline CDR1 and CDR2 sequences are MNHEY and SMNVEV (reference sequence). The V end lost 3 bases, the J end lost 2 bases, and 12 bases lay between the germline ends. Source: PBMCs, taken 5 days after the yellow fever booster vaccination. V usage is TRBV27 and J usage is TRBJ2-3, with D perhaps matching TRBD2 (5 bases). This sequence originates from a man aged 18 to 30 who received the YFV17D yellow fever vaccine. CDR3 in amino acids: CASSFRGIVTDTQYF. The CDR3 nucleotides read TGTGCCAGCAGTTTTCGGGGAATTGTCACAGATACGCAGTATTTT.